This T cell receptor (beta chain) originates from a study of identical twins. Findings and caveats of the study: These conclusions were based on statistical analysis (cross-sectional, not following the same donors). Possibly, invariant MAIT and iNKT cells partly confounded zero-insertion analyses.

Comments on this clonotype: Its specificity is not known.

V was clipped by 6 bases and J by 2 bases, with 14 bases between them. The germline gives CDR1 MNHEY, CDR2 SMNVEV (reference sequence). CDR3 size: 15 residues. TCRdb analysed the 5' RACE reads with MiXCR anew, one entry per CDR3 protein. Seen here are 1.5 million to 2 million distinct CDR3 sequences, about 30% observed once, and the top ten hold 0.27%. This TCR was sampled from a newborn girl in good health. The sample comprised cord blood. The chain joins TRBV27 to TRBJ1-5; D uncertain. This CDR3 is CASSLGSQGNQPQHF. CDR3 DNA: TGTGCCAGCAGCTTAGGATCCCAGGGCAATCAGCCCCAGCATTTT.